This record concerns one T cell receptor beta chain sequence. Its specificity is not known. These data are taken from a study of cytomegalovirus exposure and HLA in healthy donors. CDR3 length equals 14 residues. Germline CDR1 is MDHEN and CDR2 is SYDVKM. The ends lost 6 bases at V and 4 bases at J; junction bases unmatched: 8. Whole-study results and caveats: With high specificity and sensitivity, the classifier reportedly diagnosed cytomegalovirus status. Clusters of TCRs from the first cohort tended to co-occur in the 100 to 150 validation repertoires (as a later analysis found). Overall, around 160 TCR beta chains were annotated as cytomegalovirus-associated. Whilst most TCR sequences proved rare, a subset of public TCRs occurred across many donors.

Measured with immunoSEQ multiplex PCR; TCRdb has only the in-frame clones, and not every one. The table shows about 250,000 clones, with roughly nine tenths occurring only once. The specimen was PBMCs. The rearrangement joins TRBV28 to TRBJ1-2, with 7 bases fitting TRBD1. The TCR originated in a man between 18 and 29 years old in good health and CMV-seropositive. The CDR3 loop reads CASRRQGGSYGYTF. CDR3 coding DNA: TGTGCCAGCAGAAGACAGGGAGGGTCCTATGGCTACACCTTC.